This TCR beta chain was observed in a study of identical twins. General study results and limits: Cross-sectional statistics underpinned the conclusions; the same donors were not followed. Insertions ran lower in abundant cord blood beta clonotypes, though not in memory repertoires.

At least ten counts were recorded for this clonotype. Its antigen is not known. CDR3 length equals 16 residues. Unmatched junction bases numbered 7, after V lost 6 bases and J lost 1 base. Via MiXCR, TCRdb re-called the 5' RACE reads, giving one row per CDR3 protein. This table holds 240,000 or so distinct CDR3 sequences, approximately 7% found once. These same data were also listed under a study on yellow fever vaccine responses in identical twins.

V is TRBV12-3 or TRBV12-4 and J is TRBJ2-2; 8 bases are a match to TRBD1. The sequencing input was memory (CD45RO+) T cells sorted from blood. This TCR came from a woman under 30 in good health. Here the CDR3 DNA reads TGTGCCAGCAGGAGAGGACAGGGAGTGAACACCGGGGAGCTGTTTTTT. Translating it yields CASRRGQGVNTGELFF.